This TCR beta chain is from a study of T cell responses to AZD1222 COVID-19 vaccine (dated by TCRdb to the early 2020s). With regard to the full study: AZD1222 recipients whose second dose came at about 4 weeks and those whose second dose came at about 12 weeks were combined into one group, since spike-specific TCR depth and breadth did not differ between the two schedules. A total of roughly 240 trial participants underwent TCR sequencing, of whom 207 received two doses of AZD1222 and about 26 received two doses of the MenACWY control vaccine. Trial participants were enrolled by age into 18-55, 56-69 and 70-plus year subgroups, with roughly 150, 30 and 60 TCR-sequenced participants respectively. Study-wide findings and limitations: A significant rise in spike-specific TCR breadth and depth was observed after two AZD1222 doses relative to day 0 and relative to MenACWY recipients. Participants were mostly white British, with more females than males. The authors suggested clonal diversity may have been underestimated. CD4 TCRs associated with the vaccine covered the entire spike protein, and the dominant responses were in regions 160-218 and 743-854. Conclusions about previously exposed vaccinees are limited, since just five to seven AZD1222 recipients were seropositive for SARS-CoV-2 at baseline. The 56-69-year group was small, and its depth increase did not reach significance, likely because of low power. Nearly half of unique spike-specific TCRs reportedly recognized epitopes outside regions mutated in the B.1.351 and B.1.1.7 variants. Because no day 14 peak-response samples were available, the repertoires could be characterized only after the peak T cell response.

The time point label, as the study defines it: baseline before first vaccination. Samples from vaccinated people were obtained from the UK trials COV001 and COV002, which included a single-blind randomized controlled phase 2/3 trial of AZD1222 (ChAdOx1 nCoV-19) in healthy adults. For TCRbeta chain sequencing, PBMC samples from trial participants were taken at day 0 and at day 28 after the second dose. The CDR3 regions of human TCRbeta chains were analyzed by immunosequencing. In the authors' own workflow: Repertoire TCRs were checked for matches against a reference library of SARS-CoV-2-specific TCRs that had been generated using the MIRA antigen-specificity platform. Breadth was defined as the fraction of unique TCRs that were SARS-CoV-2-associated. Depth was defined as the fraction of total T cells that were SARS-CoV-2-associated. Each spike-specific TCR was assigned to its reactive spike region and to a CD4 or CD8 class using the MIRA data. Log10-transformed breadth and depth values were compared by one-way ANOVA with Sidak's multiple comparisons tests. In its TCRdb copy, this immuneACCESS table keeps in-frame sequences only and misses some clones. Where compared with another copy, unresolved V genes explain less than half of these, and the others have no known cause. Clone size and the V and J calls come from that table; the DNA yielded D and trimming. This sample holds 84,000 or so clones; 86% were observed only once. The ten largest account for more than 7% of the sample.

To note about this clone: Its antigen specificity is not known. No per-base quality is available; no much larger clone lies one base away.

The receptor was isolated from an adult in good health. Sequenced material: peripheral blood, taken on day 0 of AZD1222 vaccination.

The CDR3 here reads CASSFTGIRETQYF. The DNA reads as follows: TGTGCCAGCAGCTTCACAGGGATCCGAGAGACCCAGTACTTC. This receptor chain uses TRBV7-9 and TRBJ2-5; TRBD1 could be the D gene, as 6 bases match. For CDR1 and CDR2, the germline V gene (reference sequence) lists SEHNR and FQNEAQ. The CDR3 covers 14 residues, taking in both the cysteine and the phenylalanine. The CDR3 DNA has 42 bases and is translated from base 1. The junction shows trimming of 3 bases on V and 4 bases on J, plus 12 bases between the germline ends. Supplemented by the reference TRBV7-9 and TRBJ2-5 proteins around the CDR3, the complete variable domain is DTGVSQNPRHKITKRGQNVTFRCDPISEHNRLYWYRQTLGQGPEFLTYFQNEAQLEKSRLLSDRFSAERPKGSFSTLEIQRTEQGDSAMYLCASSFTGIRETQYFGPGTRLLVL.